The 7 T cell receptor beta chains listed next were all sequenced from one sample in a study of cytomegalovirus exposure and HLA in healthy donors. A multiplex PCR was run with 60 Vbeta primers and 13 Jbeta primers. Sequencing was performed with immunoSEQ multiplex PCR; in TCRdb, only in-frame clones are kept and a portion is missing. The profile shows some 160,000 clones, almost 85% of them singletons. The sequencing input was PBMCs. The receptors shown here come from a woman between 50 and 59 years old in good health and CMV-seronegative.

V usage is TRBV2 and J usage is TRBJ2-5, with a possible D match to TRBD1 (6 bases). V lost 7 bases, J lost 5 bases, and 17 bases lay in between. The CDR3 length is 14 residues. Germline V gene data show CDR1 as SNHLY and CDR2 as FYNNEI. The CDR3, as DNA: TGTGCCAGCAACCTTCAGGGGCGTATCGAGACCCAGTACTTC. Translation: CASNLQGRIETQYF.

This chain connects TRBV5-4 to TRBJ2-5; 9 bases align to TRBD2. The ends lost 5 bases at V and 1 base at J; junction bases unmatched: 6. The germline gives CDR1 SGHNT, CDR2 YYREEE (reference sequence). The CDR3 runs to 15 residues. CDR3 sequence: CASRGERGVQETQYF. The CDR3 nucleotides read TGTGCCAGCAGGGGAGAGCGGGGGGTCCAAGAGACCCAGTACTTC.

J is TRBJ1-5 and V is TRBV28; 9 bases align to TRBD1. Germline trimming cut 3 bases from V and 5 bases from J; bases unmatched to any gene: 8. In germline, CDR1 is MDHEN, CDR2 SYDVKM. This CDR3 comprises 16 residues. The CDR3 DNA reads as TGTGCCAGCAGTTTGTCCGGGACAGGGCATCATCAGCCCCAGCATTTT. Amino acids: CASSLSGTGHHQPQHF.

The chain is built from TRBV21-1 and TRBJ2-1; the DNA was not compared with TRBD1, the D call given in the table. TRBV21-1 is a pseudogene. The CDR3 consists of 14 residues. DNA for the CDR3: TGTGCCAGCAGCATCAGAGGACAGGGCAATGAGCAGTTCTTC. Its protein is CASSIRGQGNEQFF.

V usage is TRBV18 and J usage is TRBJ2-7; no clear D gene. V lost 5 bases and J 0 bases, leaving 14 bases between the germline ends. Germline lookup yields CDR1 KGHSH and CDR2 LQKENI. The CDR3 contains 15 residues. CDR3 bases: TGTGCCAGCTCAGCGGCTTCCCAAAGCTCCTACGAGCAGTACTTC. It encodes CASSAASQSSYEQYF.

The CDR3 loop is CASSTAGAETQYF. For the CDR3, the DNA is TGTGCCAGCAGCACGGCGGGGGCTGAGACCCAGTACTTC. The chain employs TRBV9 and TRBJ2-5; D may be TRBD2 (7 bases). CDR3 size: 13 residues. V lost 4 bases and J lost 5, with 12 bases in between. Germline V gene sequence: CDR1 SGDLS, CDR2 YYNGEE.

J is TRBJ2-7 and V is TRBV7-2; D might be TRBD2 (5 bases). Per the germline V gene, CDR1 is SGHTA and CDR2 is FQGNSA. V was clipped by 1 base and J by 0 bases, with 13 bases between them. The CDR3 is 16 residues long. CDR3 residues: CASSLGSPGSSYEQYF. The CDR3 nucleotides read TGTGCCAGCAGCTTAGGGTCACCGGGGAGCTCCTACGAGCAGTACTTC.